This T cell receptor (beta chain) originates from a study of T cell clonotyping in hematopoietic cell transplantation. Study-level findings and limits: Graft donor and pretransplant recipient Inverse Simpson Index values predicted broader posttransplant TCR diversity.

Only in-frame clones appear in the TCRdb table, and some are missing; sequencing was by immunoSEQ multiplex PCR. The sample records over 7,500 clones, roughly 80% being singletons. In regard to this clone: Its cognate antigen is unknown.

Sample: PBMCs, taken at the time of graft-versus-host disease after allogeneic stem cell transplant. The receptor was derived from a male patient aged 55-69 years who had an allogeneic stem cell transplant from an unrelated donor, so the T cells may come from the graft donor. Some clones in this sample may be carry-over from other donors' samples.

For the CDR3, the DNA is TGTGCCAGCAGCTTAGGTGGAGGGGATTACTCCTACGAGCAGTACTTC. This codes for CASSLGGGDYSYEQYF. V and J are TRBV11-1 and TRBJ2-7; D is perhaps TRBD2 (6 bases). CDR3 length: 16 residues. CDR1 is SGHAT, CDR2 FQDESV, per germline (reference sequence). V gave up 1 base and J gave up 0 bases, with 13 bases separating them. The full variable domain, rest sourced from reference TRBV11-1 and TRBJ2-7, is EAEVAQSPRYKITEKSQAVAFWCDPISGHATLYWYRQILGQGPELLVQFQDESVVDDSQLPKDRFSAERLKGVDSTLKIQPAELGDSAMYLCASSLGGGDYSYEQYFGPGTRLTVT.